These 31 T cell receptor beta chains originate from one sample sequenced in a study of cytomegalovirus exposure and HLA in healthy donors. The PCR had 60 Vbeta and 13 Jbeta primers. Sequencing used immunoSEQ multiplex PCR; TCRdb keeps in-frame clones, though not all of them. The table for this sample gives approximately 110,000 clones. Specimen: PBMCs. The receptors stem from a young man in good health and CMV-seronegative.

As DNA, the CDR3 is TGTGCTAGTGGTTTGGGGGGGACTAGCGACGAGCAGTACTTC. Protein product: CASGLGGTSDEQYF. The V and J genes are TRBV12-5 and TRBJ2-7, with 10 bases fitting TRBD2. Germline CDR1 is LGHNT and CDR2 is FRNRAP. The CDR3 totals 14 residues. Trimming at V came to 1 base and at J to 5 bases, leaving 2 bases not matched to a gene.

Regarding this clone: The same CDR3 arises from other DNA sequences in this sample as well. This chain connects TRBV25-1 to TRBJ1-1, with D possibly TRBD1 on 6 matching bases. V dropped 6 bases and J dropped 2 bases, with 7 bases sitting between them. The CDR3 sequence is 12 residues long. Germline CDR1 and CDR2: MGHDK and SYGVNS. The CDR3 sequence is CASRQGNTEAFF. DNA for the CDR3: TGTGCCAGCAGACAGGGTAACACTGAAGCTTTCTTT.

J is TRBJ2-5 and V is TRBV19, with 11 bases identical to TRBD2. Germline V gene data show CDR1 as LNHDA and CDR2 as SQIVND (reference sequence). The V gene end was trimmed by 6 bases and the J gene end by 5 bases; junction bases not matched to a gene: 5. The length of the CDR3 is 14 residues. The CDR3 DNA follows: TGTGCCAGTAGCGGGACTAGCGGCACTGAGACCCAGTACTTC. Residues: CASSGTSGTETQYF.

CDR3 loop: CASSQRIGGAEETQYF. DNA of the CDR3: TGTGCCAGCAGCCAGAGAATCGGGGGGGCGGAAGAGACCCAGTACTTC. This chain uses TRBV4-2 with TRBJ2-5, with 8 bases lining up with TRBD2. In germline, CDR1 is LGHNA, CDR2 YNFKEQ. This CDR3 is 16 amino acids long. Losses at the gene ends were 3 bases for V and 3 bases for J; bases not matched to a gene: 9.

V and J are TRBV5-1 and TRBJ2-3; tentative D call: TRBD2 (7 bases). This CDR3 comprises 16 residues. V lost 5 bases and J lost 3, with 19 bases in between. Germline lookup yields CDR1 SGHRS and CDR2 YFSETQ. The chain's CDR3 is CASRRSVGGGTDTQYF. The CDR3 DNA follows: TGCGCCAGCAGGAGGAGTGTAGGGGGGGGGACAGATACGCAGTATTTT. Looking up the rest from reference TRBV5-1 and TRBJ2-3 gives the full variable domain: KAGVTQTPRYLIKTRGQQVTLSCSPISGHRSVSWYQQTPGQGLQFLFEYFSETQRNKGNFPGRFSGRQFSNSRSEMNVSTLELGDSALYLCASRRSVGGGTDTQYFGPGTRLTVL.

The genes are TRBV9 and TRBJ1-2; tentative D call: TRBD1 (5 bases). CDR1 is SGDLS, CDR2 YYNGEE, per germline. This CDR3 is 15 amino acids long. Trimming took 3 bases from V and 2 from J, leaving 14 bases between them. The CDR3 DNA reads TGTGCCAGCAGCGCCCTCCGGGGGGAGAACTATGGCTACACCTTC. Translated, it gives CASSALRGENYGYTF.

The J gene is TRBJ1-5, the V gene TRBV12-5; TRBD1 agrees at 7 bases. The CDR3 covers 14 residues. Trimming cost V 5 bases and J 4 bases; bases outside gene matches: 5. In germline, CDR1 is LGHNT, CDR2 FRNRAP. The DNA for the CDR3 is TGTGCTAGTGGTCCCTCAGGGGGGAATCAGCCCCAGCATTTT. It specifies CASGPSGGNQPQHF. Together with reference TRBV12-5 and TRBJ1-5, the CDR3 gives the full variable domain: DARVTQTPRHKVTEMGQEVTMRCQPILGHNTVFWYRQTMMQGLELLAYFRNRAPLDDSGMPKDRFSAEMPDATLATLKIQPSEPRDSAVYFCASGPSGGNQPQHFGDGTRLSIL.

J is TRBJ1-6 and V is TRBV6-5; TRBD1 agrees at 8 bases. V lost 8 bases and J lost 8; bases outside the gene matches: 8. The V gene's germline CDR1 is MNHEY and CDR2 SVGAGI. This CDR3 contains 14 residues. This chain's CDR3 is CASGGGTGDSPLHF. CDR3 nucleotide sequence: TGTGCCAGCGGGGGGGGGACAGGAGATTCACCCCTCCACTTT.

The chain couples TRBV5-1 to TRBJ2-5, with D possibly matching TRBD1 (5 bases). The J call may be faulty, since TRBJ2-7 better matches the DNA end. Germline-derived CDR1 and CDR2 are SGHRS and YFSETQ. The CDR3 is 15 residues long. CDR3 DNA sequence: TGCGCCAGCAGCTTGTATTTTGGCCAGGGCTACGAGCAGTACTTC. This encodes CASSLYFGQGYEQYF.

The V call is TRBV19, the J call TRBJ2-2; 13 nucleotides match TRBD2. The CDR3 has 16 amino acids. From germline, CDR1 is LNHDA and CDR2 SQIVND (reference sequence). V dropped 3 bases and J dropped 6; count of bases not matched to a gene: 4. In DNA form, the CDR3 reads TGTGCCAGTAGTATCCGACTAGCGGGGGGCTCCGGGGAGCTGTTTTTT. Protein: CASSIRLAGGSGELFF.

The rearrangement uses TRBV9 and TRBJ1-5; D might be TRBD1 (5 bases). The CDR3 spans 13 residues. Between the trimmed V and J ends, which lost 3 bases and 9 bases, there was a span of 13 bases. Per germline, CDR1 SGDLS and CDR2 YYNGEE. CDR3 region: CASSGGGLTPQHF. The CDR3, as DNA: TGTGCCAGCAGCGGGGGGGGTTTAACGCCCCAGCATTTT.

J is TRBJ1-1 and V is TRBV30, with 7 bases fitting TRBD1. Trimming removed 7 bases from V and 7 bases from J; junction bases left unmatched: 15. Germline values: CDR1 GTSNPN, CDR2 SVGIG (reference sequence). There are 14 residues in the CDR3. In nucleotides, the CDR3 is TGTGCCTCGACTCCCGGGACAGCCTTTAATGAAGCTTTCTTT. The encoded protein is CASTPGTAFNEAFF.

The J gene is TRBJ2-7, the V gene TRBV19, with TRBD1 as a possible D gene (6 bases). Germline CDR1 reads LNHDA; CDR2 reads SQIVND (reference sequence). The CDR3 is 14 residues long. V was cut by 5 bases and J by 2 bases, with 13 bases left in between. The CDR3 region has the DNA TGTGCCAGTAGTCTTCAGACAGGCCCCTACGAGCAGTACTTC. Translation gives CASSLQTGPYEQYF.

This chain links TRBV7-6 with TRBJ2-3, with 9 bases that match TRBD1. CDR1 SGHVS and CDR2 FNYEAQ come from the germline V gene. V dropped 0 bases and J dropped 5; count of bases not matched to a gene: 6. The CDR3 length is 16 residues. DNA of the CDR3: TGTGCCAGCAGCTTAGCACAGGGGGCCGGGGGAGATACGCAGTATTTT. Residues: CASSLAQGAGGDTQYF.

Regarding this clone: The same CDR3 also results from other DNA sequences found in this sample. The CDR3, as DNA: TGCGCCAGCAGTTCGGGGAACAGGGGGAGCACAGATACGCAGTATTTT. The encoded protein is CASSSGNRGSTDTQYF. The chain uses TRBV5-1 and TRBJ2-3; 8 bases align to TRBD1. This CDR3 has 16 residues. J was trimmed by 0 bases and V by 5 bases; bases with no gene match: 8. Looked up from germline, CDR1 is SGHRS and CDR2 is YFSETQ.

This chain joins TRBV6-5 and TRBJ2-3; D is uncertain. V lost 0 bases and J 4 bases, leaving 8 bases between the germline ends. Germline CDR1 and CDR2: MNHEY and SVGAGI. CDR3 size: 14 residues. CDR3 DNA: TGTGCCAGCAGTTACTCGGTAGCTGCAGATACGCAGTATTTT. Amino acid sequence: CASSYSVAADTQYF.

The chain's CDR3 is CASSVDTSQETQYF. The CDR3 nucleotides read TGTGCCAGCAGCGTAGATACTTCGCAAGAGACCCAGTACTTC. V and J are TRBV9 and TRBJ2-5; D gene uncertain. Germline V gene lookup returns CDR1 SGDLS and CDR2 YYNGEE. V was pared by 0 bases and J by 2 bases, with 8 bases between. CDR3 length: 14 amino acids.

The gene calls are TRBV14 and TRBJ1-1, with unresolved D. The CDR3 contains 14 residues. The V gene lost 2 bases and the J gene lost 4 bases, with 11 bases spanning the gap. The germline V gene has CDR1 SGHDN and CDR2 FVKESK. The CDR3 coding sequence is TGTGCCAGCAGCCAAAGACGCTCGGGCACTGAAGCTTTCTTT. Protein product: CASSQRRSGTEAFF.

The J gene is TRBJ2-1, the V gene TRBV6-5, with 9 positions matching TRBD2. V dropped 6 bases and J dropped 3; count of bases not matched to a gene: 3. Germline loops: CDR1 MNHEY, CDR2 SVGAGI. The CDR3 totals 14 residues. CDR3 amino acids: CASRATSGYNEQFF. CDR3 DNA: TGTGCCAGCAGGGCGACTAGCGGCTACAATGAGCAGTTCTTC.

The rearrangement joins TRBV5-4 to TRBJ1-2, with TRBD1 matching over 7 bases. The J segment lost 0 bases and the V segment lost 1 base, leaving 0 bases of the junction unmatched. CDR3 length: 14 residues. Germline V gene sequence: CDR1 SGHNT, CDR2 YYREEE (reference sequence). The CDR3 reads CASSLTGANYGYTF. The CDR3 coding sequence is TGTGCCAGCAGCTTGACAGGGGCTAACTATGGCTACACCTTC.

CDR3 in amino acids: CASSPWTGENTEAFF. The CDR3 DNA is TGTGCCAGCAGTCCCTGGACAGGGGAGAACACTGAAGCTTTCTTT. The gene calls are TRBV27 and TRBJ1-1; TRBD1 matches at 9 bases. Germline trimming cut 5 bases from V and 1 base from J; bases unmatched to any gene: 5. Germline CDR1 and CDR2: MNHEY and SMNVEV (reference sequence). The CDR3 spans 15 residues.

The CDR3 here is CASSATSGLYNEQFF. CDR3 nucleotide sequence: TGCGCCAGCAGCGCGACTAGCGGACTGTACAATGAGCAGTTCTTC. V and J are TRBV5-1 and TRBJ2-1; 9 bases fit TRBD2. The CDR3 length is 15 residues. Germline V gives CDR1 SGHRS, CDR2 YFSETQ. V gave up 4 bases and J gave up 4 bases; unmatched junction bases: 6.

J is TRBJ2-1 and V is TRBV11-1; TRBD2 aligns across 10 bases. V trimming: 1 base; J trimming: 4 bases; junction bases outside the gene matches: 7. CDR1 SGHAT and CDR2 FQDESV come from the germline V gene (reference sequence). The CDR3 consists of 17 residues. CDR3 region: CASSLEASGGLYNEQFF. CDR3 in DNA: TGTGCCAGCAGCTTAGAGGCTAGCGGGGGCCTGTACAATGAGCAGTTCTTC.

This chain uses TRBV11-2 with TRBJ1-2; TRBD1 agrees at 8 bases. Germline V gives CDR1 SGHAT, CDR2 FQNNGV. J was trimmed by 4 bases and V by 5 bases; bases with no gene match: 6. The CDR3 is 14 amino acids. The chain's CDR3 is CASSPTGGLYGYTF. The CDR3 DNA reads TGTGCCAGCAGCCCCACAGGGGGACTCTATGGCTACACCTTC.

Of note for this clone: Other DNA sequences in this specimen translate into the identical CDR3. CDR3 nucleotide sequence: TGTGCCAGCAGACCGTCCCCCGAGGGAATCTATGGCTACACCTTC. It encodes CASRPSPEGIYGYTF. The chain recombines TRBV6-5 with TRBJ1-2; D is uncertain. The CDR3 runs to 15 residues. CDR1 and CDR2 (germline): MNHEY, SVGAGI. Trimming took off 6 bases at V and 4 bases at J, with 18 bases between the two ends.

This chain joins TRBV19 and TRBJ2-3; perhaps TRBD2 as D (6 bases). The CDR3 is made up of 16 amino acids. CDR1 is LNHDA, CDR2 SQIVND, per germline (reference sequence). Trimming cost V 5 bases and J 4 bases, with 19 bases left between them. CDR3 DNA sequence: TGTGCCAGTAGTCGTCGTGCGGGGTTCGTGGCAGATACGCAGTATTTT. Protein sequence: CASSRRAGFVADTQYF.

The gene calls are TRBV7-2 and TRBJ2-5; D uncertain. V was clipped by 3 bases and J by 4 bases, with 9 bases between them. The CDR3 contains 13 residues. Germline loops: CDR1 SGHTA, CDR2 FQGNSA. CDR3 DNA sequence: TGTGCCAGCAGCTTCAACGCGAGAGAGACCCAGTACTTC. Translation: CASSFNARETQYF.

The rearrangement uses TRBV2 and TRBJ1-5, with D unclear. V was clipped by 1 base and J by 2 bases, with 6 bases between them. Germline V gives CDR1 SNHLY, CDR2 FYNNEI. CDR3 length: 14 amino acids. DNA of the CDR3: TGTGCCAGCAGTGAAGACGGAGGCAATCAGCCCCAGCATTTT. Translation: CASSEDGGNQPQHF.

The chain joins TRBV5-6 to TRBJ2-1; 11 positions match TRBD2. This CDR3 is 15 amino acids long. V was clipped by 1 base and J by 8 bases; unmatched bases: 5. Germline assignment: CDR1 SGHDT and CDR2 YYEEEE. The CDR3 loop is CASSLLTSGDYEQFF. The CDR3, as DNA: TGTGCCAGCAGCTTGTTGACTAGCGGGGATTATGAGCAGTTCTTC.

CDR3 coding DNA: TGTGCCAGCAGGGGCGGACAGAGCAATTCACCCCTCCACTTT. It translates to CASRGGQSNSPLHF. This sequence joins TRBV9 and TRBJ1-6; a possible D gene is TRBD1 (6 bases). Germline assignment: CDR1 SGDLS and CDR2 YYNGEE. V dropped 5 bases and J dropped 7 bases, with 13 bases sitting between them. This CDR3 has 14 amino acids. The full variable domain, in which reference TRBV9 and TRBJ1-6 provide the parts outside the CDR3, is DSGVTQTPKHLITATGQRVTLRCSPRSGDLSVYWYQQSLDQGLQFLIQYYNGEERAKGNILERFSAQQFPDLHSELNLSSLELGDSALYFCASRGGQSNSPLHFGNGTRLTVT.

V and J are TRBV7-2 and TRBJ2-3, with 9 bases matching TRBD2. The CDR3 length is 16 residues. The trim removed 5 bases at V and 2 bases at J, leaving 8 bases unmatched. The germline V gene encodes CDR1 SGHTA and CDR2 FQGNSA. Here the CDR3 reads CASSALAGGITDTQYF. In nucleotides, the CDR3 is TGTGCCAGCAGCGCTCTGGCGGGGGGGATCACAGATACGCAGTATTTT.